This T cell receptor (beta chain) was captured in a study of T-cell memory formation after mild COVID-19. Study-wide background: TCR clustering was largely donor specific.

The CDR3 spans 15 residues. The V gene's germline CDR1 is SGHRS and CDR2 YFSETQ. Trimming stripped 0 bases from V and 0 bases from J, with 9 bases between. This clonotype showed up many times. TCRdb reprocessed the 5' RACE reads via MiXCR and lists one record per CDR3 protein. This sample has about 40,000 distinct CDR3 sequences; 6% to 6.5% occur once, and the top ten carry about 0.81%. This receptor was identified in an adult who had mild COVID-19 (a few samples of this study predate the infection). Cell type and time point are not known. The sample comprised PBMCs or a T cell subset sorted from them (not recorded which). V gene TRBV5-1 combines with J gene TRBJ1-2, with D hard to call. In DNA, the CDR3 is TGCGCCAGCAGCTTGGAAGGGAATTCTAACTATGGCTACACCTTC. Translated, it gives CASSLEGNSNYGYTF. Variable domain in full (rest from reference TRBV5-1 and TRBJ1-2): KAGVTQTPRYLIKTRGQQVTLSCSPISGHRSVSWYQQTPGQGLQFLFEYFSETQRNKGNFPGRFSGRQFSNSRSEMNVSTLELGDSALYLCASSLEGNSNYGYTFGSGTRLTVV.